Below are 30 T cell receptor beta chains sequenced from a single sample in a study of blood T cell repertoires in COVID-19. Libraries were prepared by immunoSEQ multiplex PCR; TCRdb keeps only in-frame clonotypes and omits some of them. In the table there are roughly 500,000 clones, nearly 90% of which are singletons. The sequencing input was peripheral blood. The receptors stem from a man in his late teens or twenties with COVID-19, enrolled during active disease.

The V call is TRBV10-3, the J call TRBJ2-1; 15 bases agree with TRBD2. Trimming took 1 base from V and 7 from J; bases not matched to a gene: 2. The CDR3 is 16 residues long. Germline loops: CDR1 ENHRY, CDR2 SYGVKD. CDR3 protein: CAISELGLAGGNEQFF. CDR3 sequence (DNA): TGTGCCATCAGTGAGTTGGGACTAGCGGGAGGAAATGAGCAGTTCTTC.

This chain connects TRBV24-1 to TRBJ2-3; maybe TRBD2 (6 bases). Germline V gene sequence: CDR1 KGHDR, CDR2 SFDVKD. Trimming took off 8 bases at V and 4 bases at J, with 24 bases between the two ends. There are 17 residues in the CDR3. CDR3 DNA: TGTGCCACCAATGAACCCGTACAGCGGAGGGGTCCAGATACGCAGTATTTT. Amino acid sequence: CATNEPVQRRGPDTQYF.

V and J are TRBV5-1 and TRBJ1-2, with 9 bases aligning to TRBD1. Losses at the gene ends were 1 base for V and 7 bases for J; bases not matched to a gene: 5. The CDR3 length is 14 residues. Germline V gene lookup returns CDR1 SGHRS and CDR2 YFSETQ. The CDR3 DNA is TGCGCCAGCAGCTTGACAGGGGGCTCGGTTGGCTACACCTTC. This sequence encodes CASSLTGGSVGYTF.

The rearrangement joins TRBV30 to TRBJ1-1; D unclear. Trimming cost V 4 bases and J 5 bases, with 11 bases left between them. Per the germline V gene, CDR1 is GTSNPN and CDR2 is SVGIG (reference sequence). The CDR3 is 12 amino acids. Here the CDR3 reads CAWKEGWTEAFF. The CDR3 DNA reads TGTGCCTGGAAGGAGGGCTGGACTGAAGCTTTCTTT.

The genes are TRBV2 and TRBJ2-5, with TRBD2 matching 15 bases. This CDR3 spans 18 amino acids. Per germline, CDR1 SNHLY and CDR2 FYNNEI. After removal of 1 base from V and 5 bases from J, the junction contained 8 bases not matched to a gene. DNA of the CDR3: TGTGCCAGCAGTGAAGAAAGGGGACTAGCGGGGGGTTTGGAGACCCAGTACTTC. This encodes CASSEERGLAGGLETQYF.

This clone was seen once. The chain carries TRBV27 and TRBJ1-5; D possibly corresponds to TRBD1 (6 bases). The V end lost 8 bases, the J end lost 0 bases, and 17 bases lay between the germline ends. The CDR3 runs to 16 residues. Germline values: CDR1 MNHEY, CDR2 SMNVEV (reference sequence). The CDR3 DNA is TGTGCCAGCGGAAGCCCGGGACACAATAGCAATCAGCCCCAGCATTTT. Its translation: CASGSPGHNSNQPQHF.

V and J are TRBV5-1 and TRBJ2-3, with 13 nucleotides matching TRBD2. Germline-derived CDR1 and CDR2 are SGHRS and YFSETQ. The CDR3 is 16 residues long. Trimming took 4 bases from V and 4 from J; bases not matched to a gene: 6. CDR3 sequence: CASSTRLAGGSDTQYF. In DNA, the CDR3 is TGCGCCAGCAGCACCCGACTAGCGGGGGGTTCAGATACGCAGTATTTT.

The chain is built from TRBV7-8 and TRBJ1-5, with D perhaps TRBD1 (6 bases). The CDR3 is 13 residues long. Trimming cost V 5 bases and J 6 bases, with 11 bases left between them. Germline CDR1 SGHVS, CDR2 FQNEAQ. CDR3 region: CASSARTVQPQHF. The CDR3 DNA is TGTGCCAGCAGCGCCCGGACAGTTCAGCCCCAGCATTTT.

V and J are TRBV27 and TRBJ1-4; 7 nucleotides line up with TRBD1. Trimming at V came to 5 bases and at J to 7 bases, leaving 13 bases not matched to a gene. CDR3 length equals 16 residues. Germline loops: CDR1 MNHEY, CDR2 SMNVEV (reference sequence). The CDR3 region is CASSGDTGARGEKLFF. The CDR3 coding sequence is TGTGCCAGCAGTGGTGATACAGGGGCTCGAGGTGAAAAACTGTTTTTT.

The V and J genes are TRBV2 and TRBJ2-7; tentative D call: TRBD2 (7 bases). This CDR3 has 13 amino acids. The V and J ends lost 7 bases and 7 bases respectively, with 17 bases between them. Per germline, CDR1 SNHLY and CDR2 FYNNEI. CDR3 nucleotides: TGTGCCAGCATCCCGGGGGGCCAGTGGGAGCAGTACTTC. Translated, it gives CASIPGGQWEQYF.

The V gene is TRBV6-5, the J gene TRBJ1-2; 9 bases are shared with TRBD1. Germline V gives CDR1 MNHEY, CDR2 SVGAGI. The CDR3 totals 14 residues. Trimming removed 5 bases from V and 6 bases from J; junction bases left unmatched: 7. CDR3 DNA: TGTGCCAGCAGTACAGGGACAGGGTCTAATGGCTACACCTTC. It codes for CASSTGTGSNGYTF.

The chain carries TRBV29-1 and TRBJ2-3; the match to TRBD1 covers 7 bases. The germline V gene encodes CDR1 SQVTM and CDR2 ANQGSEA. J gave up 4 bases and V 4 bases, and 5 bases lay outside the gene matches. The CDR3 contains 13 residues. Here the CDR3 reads CSVGGTVADTQYF. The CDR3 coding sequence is TGCAGCGTTGGTGGGACAGTTGCAGATACGCAGTATTTT.

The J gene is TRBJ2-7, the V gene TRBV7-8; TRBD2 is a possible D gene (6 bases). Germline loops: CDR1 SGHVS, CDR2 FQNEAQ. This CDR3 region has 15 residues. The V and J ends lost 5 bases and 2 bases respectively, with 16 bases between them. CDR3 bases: TGTGCCAGCAGCCCAACCGGGACGGGAGCCTACGAGCAGTACTTC. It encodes CASSPTGTGAYEQYF.

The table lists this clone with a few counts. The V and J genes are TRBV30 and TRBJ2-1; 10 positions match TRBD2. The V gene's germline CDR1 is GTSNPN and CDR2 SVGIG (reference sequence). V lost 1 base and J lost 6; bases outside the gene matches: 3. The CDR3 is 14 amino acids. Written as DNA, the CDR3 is TGTGCCTGGAGTGGACTAGCGGGCCTCAATGAGCAGTTCTTC. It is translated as CAWSGLAGLNEQFF.

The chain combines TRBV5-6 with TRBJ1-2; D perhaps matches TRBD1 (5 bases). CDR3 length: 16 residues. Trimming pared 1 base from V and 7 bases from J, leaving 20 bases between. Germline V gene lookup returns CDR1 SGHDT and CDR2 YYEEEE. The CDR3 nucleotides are TGTGCCAGCAGCTTGCTCCCGTCATCGGGCGGGGGTGGCTACACCTTC. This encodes CASSLLPSSGGGGYTF.

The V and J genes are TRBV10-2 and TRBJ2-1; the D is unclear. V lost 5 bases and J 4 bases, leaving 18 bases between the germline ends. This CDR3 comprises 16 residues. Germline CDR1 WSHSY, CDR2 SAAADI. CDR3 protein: CASSPNSPPPYNEQFF. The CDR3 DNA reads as TGCGCCAGCAGTCCGAACTCCCCCCCGCCTTACAATGAGCAGTTCTTC.

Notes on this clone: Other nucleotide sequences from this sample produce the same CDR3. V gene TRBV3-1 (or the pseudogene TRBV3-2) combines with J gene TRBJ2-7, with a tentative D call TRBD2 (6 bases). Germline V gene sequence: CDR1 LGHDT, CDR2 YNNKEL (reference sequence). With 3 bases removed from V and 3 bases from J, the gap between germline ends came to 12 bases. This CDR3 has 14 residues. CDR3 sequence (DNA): TGTGCCAGCAGCCATGGAGGGAGAGGCTACGAGCAGTACTTC. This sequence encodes CASSHGGRGYEQYF.

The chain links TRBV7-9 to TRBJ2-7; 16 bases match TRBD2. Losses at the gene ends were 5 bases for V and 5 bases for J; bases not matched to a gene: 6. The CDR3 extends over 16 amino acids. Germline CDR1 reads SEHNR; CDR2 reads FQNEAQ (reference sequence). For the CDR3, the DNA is TGTGCCAGCAGCGGGACTAGCGGGAGGGCTGCTAACGAGCAGTACTTC. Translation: CASSGTSGRAANEQYF.

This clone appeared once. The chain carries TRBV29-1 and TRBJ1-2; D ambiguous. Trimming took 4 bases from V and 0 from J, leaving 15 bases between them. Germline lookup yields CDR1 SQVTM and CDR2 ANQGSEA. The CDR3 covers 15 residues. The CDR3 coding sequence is TGCAGCGTTGTCGATCGGGGAAAAGCTAACTATGGCTACACCTTC. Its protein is CSVVDRGKANYGYTF.

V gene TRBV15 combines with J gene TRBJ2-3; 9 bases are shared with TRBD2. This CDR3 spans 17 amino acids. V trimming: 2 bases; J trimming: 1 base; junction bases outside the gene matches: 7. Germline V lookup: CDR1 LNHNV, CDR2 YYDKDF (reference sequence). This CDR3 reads CATSRPGLARGTDTQYF. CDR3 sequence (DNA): TGTGCCACCAGCAGACCGGGACTAGCACGGGGCACAGATACGCAGTATTTT.

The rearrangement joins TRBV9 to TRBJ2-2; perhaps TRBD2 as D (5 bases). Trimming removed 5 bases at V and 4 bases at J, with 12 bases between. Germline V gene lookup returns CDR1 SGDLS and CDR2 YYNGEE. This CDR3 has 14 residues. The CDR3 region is CASRLKTITGELFF. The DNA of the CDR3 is TGTGCCAGCAGGTTGAAGACTATCACCGGGGAGCTGTTTTTT.

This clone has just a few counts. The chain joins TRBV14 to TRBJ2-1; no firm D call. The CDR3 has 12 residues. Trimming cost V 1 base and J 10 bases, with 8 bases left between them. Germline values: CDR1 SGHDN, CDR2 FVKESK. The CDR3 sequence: CASSQVFGEQFF. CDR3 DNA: TGTGCCAGCAGCCAAGTTTTTGGCGAGCAGTTCTTC. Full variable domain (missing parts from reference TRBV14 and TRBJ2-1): EAGVTQFPSHSVIEKGQTVTLRCDPISGHDNLYWYRRVMGKEIKFLLHFVKESKQDESGMPNNRFLAERTGGTYSTLKVQPAELEDSGVYFCASSQVFGEQFFGPGTRLTVL.

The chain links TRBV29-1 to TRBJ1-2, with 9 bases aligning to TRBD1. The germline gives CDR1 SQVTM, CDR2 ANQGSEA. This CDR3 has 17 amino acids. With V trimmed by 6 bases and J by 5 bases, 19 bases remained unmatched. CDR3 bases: TGCAGCGTCGCGAGACAGGGGGTACATGGAGGGGTGTATGGCTACACCTTC. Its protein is CSVARQGVHGGVYGYTF.

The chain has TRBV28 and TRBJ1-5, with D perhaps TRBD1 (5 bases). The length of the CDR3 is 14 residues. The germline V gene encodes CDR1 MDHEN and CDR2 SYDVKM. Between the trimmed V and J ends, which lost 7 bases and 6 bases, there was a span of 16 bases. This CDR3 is CASIPSGGFQPQHF. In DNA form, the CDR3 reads TGTGCCAGCATCCCCTCGGGGGGTTTTCAGCCCCAGCATTTT.

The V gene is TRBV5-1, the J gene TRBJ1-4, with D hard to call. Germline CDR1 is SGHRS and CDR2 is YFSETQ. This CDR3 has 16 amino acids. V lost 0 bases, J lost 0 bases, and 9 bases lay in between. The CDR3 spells CASSLGRVATNEKLFF. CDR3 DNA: TGCGCCAGCAGCTTGGGACGGGTAGCAACTAATGAAAAACTGTTTTTT.

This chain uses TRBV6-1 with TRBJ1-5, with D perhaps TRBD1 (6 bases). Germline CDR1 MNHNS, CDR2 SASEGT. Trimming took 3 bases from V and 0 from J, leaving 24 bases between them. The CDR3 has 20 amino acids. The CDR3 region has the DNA TGTGCCAGCAGTGATTTCCTCGACAGGCGAGAACCATATAGCAATCAGCCCCAGCATTTT. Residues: CASSDFLDRREPYSNQPQHF.

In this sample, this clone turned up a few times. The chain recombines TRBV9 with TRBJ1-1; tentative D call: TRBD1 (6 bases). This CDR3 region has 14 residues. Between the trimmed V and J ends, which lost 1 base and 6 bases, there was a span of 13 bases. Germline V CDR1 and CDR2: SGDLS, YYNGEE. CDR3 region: CASSVLRQASEAFF. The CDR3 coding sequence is TGTGCCAGCAGCGTACTTAGACAGGCATCTGAAGCTTTCTTT.

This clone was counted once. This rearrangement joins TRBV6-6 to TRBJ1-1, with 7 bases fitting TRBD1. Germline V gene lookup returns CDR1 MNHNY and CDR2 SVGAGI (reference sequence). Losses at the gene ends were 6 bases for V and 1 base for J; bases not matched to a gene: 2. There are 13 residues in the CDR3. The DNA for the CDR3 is TGTGCCAGCAGCGGGACAGCGAACACTGAAGCTTTCTTT. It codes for CASSGTANTEAFF.

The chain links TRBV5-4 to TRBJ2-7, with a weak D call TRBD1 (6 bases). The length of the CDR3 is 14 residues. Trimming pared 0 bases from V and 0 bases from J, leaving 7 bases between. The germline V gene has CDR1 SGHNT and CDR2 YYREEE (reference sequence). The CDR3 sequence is CASSLGGPSYEQYF. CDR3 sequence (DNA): TGTGCCAGCAGCTTGGGGGGGCCCTCCTACGAGCAGTACTTC.

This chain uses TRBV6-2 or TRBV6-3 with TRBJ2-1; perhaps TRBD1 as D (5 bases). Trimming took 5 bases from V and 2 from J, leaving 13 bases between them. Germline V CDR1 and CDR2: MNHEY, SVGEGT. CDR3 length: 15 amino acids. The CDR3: CASSTDTSAYNEQFF. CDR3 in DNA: TGTGCCAGCAGTACGGACACATCGGCCTACAATGAGCAGTTCTTC.